The rows below give T cell receptor beta chains drawn from one sample of a study of shared clonotypes between healthy human individuals. Some clones are missing from TCRdb's copy, which holds only in-frame ones; the method was immunoSEQ multiplex PCR. The sample shows over 95,000 clones, roughly 50% of them seen only once. Source material: PBMCs. Receptors originate from a woman in her thirties or forties in good health. Some clones in this sample may be carry-over from other donors' samples. Each CDR3 is given without its conserved first and last residue. Each record gives: J gene, V gene, CDR3 protein.

TRBJ2-7 TRBV27 ATSPGPGSSYEQY
TRBJ2-2 TRBV28 ASSLLDRDTGELF
TRBJ1-5 TRBV6-5 ASSYLRDGQPQH
TRBJ1-2 TRBV28 ASSDRSDNYGYT
TRBJ2-7 TRBV7-9 ASSTDGGREQY
TRBJ1-5 TRBV10-3 ASSWGANQPQH
TRBJ2-7 TRBV9 ASSLGTGYEQY
TRBJ2-2 TRBV9 ASSNTGATGELF
TRBJ2-7 TRBV30 AWSRGRGTYEQY
TRBJ2-5 TRBV6-1 ASSSLDREETQY